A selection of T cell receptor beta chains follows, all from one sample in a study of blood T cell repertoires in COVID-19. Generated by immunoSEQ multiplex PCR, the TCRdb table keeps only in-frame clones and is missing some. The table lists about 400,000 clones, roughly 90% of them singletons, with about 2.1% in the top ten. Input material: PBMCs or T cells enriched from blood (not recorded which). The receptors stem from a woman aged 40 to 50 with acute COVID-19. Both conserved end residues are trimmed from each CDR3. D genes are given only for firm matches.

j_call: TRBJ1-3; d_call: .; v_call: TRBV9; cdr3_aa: ASSVGNPGVSGNTIY
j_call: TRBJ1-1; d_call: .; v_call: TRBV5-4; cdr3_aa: ASNKRQGDTEAF
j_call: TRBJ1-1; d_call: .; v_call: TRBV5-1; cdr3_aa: ASSLGSNLMNTEAF
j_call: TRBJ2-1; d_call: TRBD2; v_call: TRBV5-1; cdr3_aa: ASSSRTSGGGNEQF
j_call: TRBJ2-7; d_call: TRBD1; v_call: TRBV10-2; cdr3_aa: ASKGTGTGTYEQY
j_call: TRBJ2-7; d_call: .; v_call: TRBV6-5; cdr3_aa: ASIRIRGTNEQY
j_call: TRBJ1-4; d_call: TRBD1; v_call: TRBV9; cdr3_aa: ASSVGGGAGEKLF
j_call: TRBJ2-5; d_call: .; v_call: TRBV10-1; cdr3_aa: ASSAAGGETQY
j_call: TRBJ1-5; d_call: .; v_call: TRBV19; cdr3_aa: ASSIDPDQPQH
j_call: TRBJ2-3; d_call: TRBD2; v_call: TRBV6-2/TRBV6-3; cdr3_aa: ASSYSSSGGSTDTQY
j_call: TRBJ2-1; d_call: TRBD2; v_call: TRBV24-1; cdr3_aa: ATSDHTSGLYNEQF
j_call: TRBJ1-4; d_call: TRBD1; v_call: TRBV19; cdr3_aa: ASSDRAKEEKLF